The 8 T cell receptor beta chains listed next were all sequenced from one sample in a study of T cell changes during pregnancy in multiple sclerosis. The protocol was immunoSEQ multiplex PCR, while the TCRdb copy is restricted to in-frame clones and leaves out a portion. The sample includes about 52,000 clones, around 93% of them seen just once. The input for sequencing was CD4+ T cells from peripheral blood mononuclear cells, taken after pregnancy. The receptor source for this set is a female donor in good health, enrolled as a control in a pregnancy study.

The rearrangement joins TRBV9 to TRBJ1-6; TRBD1 might be the D (5 bases). Trimming left V 3 bases short and J 9 bases short, with 16 bases between. Germline assignment: CDR1 SGDLS and CDR2 YYNGEE. This CDR3 contains 15 residues. For the CDR3, the DNA is TGTGCCAGCAGCGCCTTACAAGACGGGGGTTCACCCCTCCACTTT. It encodes CASSALQDGGSPLHF.

In its sample, this clone was seen once. This chain connects TRBV4-3 to TRBJ2-5; TRBD1 agrees at 8 bases. Trimming cost V 1 base and J 4 bases; bases outside gene matches: 8. The length of the CDR3 is 16 residues. Per the germline V gene, CDR1 is LGHNA and CDR2 is YSLEER. Here the CDR3 reads CASSQVGRGLGETQYF. In DNA form, the CDR3 reads TGCGCCAGCAGCCAAGTCGGCAGGGGGCTTGGAGAGACCCAGTACTTC.

The chain links TRBV27 to TRBJ1-1, with a tentative D call TRBD1 (5 bases). In germline, CDR1 is MNHEY, CDR2 SMNVEV (reference sequence). The CDR3 totals 13 residues. The germline V and J ends were trimmed by 6 bases and 2 bases, with 10 bases remaining between them. CDR3 loop: CASRGPPNTEAFF. The CDR3 DNA follows: TGTGCCAGCAGGGGGCCCCCTAACACTGAAGCTTTCTTT.

This clone appeared a few times. The chain couples TRBV6-5 to TRBJ2-1, with a weak D call TRBD1 (6 bases). CDR3 length: 15 amino acids. The germline V gene encodes CDR1 MNHEY and CDR2 SVGAGI. V lost 5 bases to trimming and J lost 5 bases, with 16 bases between them. CDR3 sequence: CASSAPGTKDNEQFF. CDR3 in DNA: TGTGCCAGCAGTGCCCCCGGGACAAAGGACAATGAGCAGTTCTTC.

The chain links TRBV18 to TRBJ1-1; D gene unclear. Germline lookup yields CDR1 KGHSH and CDR2 LQKENI. The ends were cut back, 5 bases at V and 1 base at J, with 14 bases in the middle. This CDR3 is 15 amino acids long. The CDR3 region has the DNA TGTGCCAGCTCATTCGCTAAAAACTCGAACACTGAAGCTTTCTTT. This translates into CASSFAKNSNTEAFF.

The J gene is TRBJ1-2, the V gene TRBV7-2, with 8 bases identical to TRBD1. The germline CDR1 and CDR2 sequences are SGHTA and FQGNSA. CDR3 length: 17 amino acids. V shed 7 bases, J shed 3 bases, and the junction held 16 bases outside the gene matches. CDR3 sequence: CASNPTGGGRRYYGYTF. The CDR3 coding sequence is TGTGCCAGCAACCCAACAGGGGGAGGAAGGAGGTACTATGGCTACACCTTC.

The chain is built from TRBV6-1 and TRBJ2-7; D not resolved. Trimming left V 8 bases short and J 0 bases short, with 11 bases between. CDR3 length: 13 residues. Per germline, CDR1 MNHNS and CDR2 SASEGT. Here the CDR3 reads CASLRISSYEQYF. In DNA form, the CDR3 reads TGTGCCAGCTTGAGGATATCCTCCTACGAGCAGTACTTC.

This rearrangement joins TRBV29-1 to TRBJ2-5; D remains unclear. The CDR3 is made up of 11 amino acids. Trimming cost V 4 bases and J 1 base, with 4 bases left between them. The germline CDR1 and CDR2 sequences are SQVTM and ANQGSEA. In DNA, the CDR3 is TGCAGCGTTGCCAGCCAAGAGACCCAGTACTTC. This translates into CSVASQETQYF.